This entry describes one TCR beta chain. The sample belongs to a study of T cell changes during pregnancy in multiple sclerosis. Generated by immunoSEQ multiplex PCR, the TCRdb table keeps only in-frame clones and is missing some. The table includes approximately 80,000 clones, approximately 91% detected once. V shed 4 bases, J shed 4 bases, and the junction held 6 bases outside the gene matches. In germline, CDR1 is WNHNN, CDR2 SYGVQD (reference sequence). This CDR3 has 14 amino acids. The specimen was PBMCs, collected in the first trimester of pregnancy. The receptor was isolated from a female donor in good health, serving as a control in a pregnancy study. Some clones in this sample may be carry-over from other donors' samples. The rearrangement uses TRBV10-1 and TRBJ2-7; 8 bases fit TRBD2. CDR3 DNA: TGCGCCAGCAGTGGTAAGCGGGAGAGTTACGAGCAGTACTTC. Translating it yields CASSGKRESYEQYF.